This T cell receptor beta chain was obtained from a study of blood T cells in healthy people across ages. Together with a sample-barcoded 5' primer, a J-beta primer mix was included in a second PCR lasting roughly 6 to 12 cycles. TCRdb processed the 5' RACE reads anew with MiXCR; each CDR3 protein has one entry. This sample has approximately 810,000 distinct CDR3 sequences, with roughly 34% found just once. Trimming took off 2 bases at V and 1 base at J, with 12 bases between the two ends. The CDR3 is 16 amino acids. The germline V gene has CDR1 SGHTA and CDR2 FQGNSA. Peripheral blood, about 9.8 milliliters per donor, was collected. The study, taken as a whole, reports: Aged donors had fewer naive CD4+ cells and lower diversity than long-lived donors. Lack of knowledge of donor CMV status possibly confounded expanded clonotype changes.

Notes on this clonotype: The target antigen is unknown.

This sequence was found in a man younger than 30 in good health. The sample taken for sequencing was blood. The J gene is TRBJ1-5, the V gene TRBV7-2; no definite D call. In DNA form, the CDR3 reads TGTGCCAGCAGCTTAATGGGGATGGGAAGCAATCAGCCCCAGCATTTT. It specifies CASSLMGMGSNQPQHF. Using reference TRBV7-2 and TRBJ1-5 for the parts outside the CDR3, the full variable domain is GAGVSQSPSNKVTEKGKDVELRCDPISGHTALYWYRQSLGQGLEFLIYFQGNSAPDKSGLPSDRFSAERTGGSVSTLTIQRTQQEDSAVYLCASSLMGMGSNQPQHFGDGTRLSIL.